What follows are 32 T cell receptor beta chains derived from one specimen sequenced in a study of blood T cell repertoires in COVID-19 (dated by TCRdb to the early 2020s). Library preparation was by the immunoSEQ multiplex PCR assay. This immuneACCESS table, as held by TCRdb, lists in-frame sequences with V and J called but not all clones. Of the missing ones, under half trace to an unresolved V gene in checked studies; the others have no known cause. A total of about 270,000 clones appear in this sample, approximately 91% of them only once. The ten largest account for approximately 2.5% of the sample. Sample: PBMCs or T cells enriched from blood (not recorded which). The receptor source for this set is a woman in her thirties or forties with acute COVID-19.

The CDR3 reads CASSLKTGGAANEKLFF. DNA of the CDR3: TGTGCCAGCAGCTTAAAGACAGGGGGCGCAGCTAATGAAAAACTGTTTTTT. V is TRBV5-4 and J is TRBJ1-4; 10 bases match TRBD1. CDR1 is SGHNT and CDR2 is YYREEE in the germline V gene (reference sequence). CDR3 length: 17 amino acids. Trimming took 2 bases from V and 3 from J; bases not matched to a gene: 7.

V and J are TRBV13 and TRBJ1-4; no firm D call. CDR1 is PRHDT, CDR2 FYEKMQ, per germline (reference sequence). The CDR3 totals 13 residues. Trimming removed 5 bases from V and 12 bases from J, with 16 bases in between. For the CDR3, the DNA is TGTGCCAGCAGCCCCACAAGCGGGTCGGAACTGTTTTTT. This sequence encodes CASSPTSGSELFF.

The CDR3 sequence is CASSPNTGNYNSPLHF. The CDR3 region has the DNA TGTGCCAGCAGCCCGAACACAGGGAACTATAATTCACCCCTCCACTTT. V gene TRBV7-8 combines with J gene TRBJ1-6; D may be TRBD1 (6 bases). The CDR3 is 16 residues long. V was pared by 5 bases and J by 3 bases, with 14 bases between. Germline V gives CDR1 SGHVS, CDR2 FQNEAQ.

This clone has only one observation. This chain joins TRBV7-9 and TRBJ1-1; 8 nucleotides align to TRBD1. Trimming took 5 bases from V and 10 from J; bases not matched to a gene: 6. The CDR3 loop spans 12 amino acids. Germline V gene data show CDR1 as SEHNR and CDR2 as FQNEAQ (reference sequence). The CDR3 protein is CASSQGARGAFF. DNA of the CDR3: TGTGCCAGCAGCCAGGGGGCTAGGGGAGCTTTCTTT.

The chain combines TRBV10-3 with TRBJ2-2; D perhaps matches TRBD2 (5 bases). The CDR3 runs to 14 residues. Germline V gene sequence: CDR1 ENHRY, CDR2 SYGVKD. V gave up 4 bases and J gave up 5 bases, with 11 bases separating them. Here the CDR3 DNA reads TGTGCCATCAGTGCGGCAGGCGGGACCGGGGAGCTGTTTTTT. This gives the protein CAISAAGGTGELFF.

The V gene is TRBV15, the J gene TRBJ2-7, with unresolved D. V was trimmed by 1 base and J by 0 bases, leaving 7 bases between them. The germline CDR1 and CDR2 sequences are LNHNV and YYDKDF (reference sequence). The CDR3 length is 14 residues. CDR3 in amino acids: CATSRVGPSYEQYF. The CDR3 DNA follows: TGTGCCACCAGCAGAGTTGGGCCCTCCTACGAGCAGTACTTC.

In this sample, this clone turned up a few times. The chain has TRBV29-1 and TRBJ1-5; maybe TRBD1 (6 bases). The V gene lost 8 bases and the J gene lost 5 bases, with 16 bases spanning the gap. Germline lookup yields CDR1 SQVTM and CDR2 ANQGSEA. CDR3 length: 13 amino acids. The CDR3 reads CSTREGGDQPQHF. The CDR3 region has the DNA TGCAGCACCCGGGAGGGGGGAGATCAGCCCCAGCATTTT. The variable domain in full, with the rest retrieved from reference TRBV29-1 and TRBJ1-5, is SAVISQKPSRDICQRGTSLTIQCQVDSQVTMMFWYRQQPGQSLTLIATANQGSEATYESGFVIDKFPISRPNLTFSTLTVSNMSPEDSSIYLCSTREGGDQPQHFGDGTRLSIL.

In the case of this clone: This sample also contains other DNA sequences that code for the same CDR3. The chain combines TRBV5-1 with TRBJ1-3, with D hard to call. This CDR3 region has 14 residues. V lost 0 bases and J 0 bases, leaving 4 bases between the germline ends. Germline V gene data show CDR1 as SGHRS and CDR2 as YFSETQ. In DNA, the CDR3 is TGCGCCAGCAGCTTGGGGAGCTCTGGAAACACCATATATTTT. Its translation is CASSLGSSGNTIYF.

In DNA form, the CDR3 reads TGTGCCAGCAGTTCGGACCTGGACAGGGGCCAAGAGACCCAGTACTTC. Translation gives CASSSDLDRGQETQYF. This rearrangement joins TRBV6-5 to TRBJ2-5, with 9 bases identical to TRBD1. The CDR3 runs 16 residues. The germline CDR1 and CDR2 sequences are MNHEY and SVGAGI. With V trimmed by 4 bases and J by 1 base, 7 bases remained unmatched.

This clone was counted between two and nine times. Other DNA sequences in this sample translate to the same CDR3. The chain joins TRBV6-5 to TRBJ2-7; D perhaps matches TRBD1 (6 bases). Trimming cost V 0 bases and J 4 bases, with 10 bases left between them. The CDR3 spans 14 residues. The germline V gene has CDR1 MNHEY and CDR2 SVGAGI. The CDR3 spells CASSYSTGNYEQYF. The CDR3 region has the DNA TGTGCCAGCAGTTACTCGACAGGAAATTACGAGCAGTACTTC.

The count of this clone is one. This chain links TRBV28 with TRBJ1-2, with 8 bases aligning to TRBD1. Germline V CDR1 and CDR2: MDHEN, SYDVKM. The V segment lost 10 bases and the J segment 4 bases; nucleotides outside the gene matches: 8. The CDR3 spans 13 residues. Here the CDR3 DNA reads TGTGCCACCCGGGACAGGCCAACCTATGGCTACACCTTC. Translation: CATRDRPTYGYTF.

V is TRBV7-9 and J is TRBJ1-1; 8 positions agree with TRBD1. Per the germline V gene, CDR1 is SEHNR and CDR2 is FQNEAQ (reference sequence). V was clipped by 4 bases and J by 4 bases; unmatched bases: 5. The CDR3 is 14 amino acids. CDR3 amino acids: CASSSYTGGTEAFF. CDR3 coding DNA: TGTGCCAGCAGCTCATATACAGGGGGCACTGAAGCTTTCTTT.

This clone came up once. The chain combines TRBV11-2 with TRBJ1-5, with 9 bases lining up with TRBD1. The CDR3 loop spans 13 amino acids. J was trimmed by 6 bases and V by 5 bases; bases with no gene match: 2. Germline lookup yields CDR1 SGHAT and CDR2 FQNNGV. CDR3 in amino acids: CASSRDRAQPQHF. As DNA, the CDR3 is TGTGCCAGCAGCCGGGACAGGGCTCAGCCCCAGCATTTT.

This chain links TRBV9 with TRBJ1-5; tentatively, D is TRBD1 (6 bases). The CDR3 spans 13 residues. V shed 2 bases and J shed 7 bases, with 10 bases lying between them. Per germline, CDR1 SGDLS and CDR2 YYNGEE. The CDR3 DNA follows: TGTGCCAGCAGCGTGGGGACATCCCAGCCCCAGCATTTT. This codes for CASSVGTSQPQHF. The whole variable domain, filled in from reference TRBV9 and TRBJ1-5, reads DSGVTQTPKHLITATGQRVTLRCSPRSGDLSVYWYQQSLDQGLQFLIQYYNGEERAKGNILERFSAQQFPDLHSELNLSSLELGDSALYFCASSVGTSQPQHFGDGTRLSIL.

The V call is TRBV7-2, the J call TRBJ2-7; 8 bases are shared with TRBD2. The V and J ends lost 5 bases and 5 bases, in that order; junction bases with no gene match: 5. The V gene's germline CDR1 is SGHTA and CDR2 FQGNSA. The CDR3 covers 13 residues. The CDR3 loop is CASSQWREDEQYF. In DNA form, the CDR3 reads TGTGCCAGCAGCCAGTGGCGGGAGGACGAGCAGTACTTC. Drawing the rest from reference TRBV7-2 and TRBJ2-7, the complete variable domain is GAGVSQSPSNKVTEKGKDVELRCDPISGHTALYWYRQSLGQGLEFLIYFQGNSAPDKSGLPSDRFSAERTGGSVSTLTIQRTQQEDSAVYLCASSQWREDEQYFGPGTRLTVT.

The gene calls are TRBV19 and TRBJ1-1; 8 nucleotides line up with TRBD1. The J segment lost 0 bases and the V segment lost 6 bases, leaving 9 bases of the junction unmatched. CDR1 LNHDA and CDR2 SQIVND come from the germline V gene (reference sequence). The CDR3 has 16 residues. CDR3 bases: TGTGCCAGTAGAAACGCAGGGGGCGGGATGAACACTGAAGCTTTCTTT. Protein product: CASRNAGGGMNTEAFF. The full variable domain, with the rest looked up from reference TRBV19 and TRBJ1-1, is DGGITQSPKYLFRKEGQNVTLSCEQNLNHDAMYWYRQDPGQGLRLIYYSQIVNDFQKGDIAEGYSVSREKKESFPLTVTSAQKNPTAFYLCASRNAGGGMNTEAFFGQGTRLTVV.

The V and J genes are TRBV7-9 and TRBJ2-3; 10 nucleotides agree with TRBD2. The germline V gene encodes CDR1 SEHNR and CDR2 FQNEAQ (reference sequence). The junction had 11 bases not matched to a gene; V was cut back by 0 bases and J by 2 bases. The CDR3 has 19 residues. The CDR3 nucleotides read TGTGCCAGCAGCTTAGCCCCACTGCTAGCGGGAGACAACACAGATACGCAGTATTTT. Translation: CASSLAPLLAGDNTDTQYF. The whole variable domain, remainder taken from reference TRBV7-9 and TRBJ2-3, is DTGVSQNPRHKITKRGQNVTFRCDPISEHNRLYWYRQTLGQGPEFLTYFQNEAQLEKSRLLSDRFSAERPKGSFSTLEIQRTEQGDSAMYLCASSLAPLLAGDNTDTQYFGPGTRLTVL.

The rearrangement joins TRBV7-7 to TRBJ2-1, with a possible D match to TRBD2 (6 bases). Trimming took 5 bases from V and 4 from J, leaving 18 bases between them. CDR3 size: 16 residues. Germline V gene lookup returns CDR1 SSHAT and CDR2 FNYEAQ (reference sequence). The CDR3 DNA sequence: TGTGCCAGCAGCCCAAAAATGGGGGGTTTTTACAATGAGCAGTTCTTC. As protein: CASSPKMGGFYNEQFF.

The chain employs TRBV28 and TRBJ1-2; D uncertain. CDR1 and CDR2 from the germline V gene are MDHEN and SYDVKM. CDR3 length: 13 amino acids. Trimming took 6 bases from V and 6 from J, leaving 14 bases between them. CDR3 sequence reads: CASSPPPVNGYTF. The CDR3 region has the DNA TGTGCCAGCAGCCCCCCCCCAGTTAATGGCTACACCTTC.

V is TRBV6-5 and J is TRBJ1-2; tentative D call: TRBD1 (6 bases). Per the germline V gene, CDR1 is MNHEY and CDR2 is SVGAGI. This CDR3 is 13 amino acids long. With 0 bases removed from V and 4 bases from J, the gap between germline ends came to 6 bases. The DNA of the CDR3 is TGTGCCAGCAGTTACTCAGGGGGCTATGGCTACACCTTC. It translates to CASSYSGGYGYTF.

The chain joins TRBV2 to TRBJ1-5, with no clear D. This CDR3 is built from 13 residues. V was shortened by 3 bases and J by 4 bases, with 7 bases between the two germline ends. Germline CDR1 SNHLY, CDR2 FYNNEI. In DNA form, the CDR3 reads TGTGCCAGCAGTGAGGAGGGAAATCAGCCCCAGCATTTT. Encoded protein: CASSEEGNQPQHF.

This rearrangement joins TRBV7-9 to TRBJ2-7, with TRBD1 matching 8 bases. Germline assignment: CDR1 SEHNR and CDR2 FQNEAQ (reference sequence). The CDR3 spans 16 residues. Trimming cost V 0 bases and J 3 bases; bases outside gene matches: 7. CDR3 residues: CASSLARGQGGYEQYF. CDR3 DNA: TGTGCCAGCAGCTTAGCCCGAGGACAGGGTGGCTACGAGCAGTACTTC.

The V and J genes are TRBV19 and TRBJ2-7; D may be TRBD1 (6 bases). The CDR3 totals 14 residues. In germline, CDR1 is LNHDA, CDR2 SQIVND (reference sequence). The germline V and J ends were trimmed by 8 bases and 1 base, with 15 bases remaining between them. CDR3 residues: CASRGRGPSYEQYF. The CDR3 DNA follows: TGTGCCAGTCGGGGCAGGGGACCGTCCTACGAGCAGTACTTC.

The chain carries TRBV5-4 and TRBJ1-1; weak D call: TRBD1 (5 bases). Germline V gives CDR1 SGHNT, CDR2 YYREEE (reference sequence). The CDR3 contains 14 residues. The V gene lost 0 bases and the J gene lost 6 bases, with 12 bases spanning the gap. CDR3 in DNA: TGTGCCAGCAGCTTGGCCGGGGGGGGGTCTGAAGCTTTCTTT. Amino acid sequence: CASSLAGGGSEAFF.

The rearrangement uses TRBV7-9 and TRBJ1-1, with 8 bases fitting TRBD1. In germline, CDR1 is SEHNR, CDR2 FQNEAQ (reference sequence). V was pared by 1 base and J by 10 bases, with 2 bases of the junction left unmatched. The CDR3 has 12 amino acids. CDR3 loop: CASSLETGVAFF. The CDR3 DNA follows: TGTGCCAGCAGCTTAGAGACAGGGGTAGCTTTCTTT.

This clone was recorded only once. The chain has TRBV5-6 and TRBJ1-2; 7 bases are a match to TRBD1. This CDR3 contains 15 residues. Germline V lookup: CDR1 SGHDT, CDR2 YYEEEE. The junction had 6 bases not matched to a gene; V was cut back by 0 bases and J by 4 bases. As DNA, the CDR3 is TGTGCCAGCAGCTTGGACAGGGGTATGGGCTATGGCTACACCTTC. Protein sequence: CASSLDRGMGYGYTF.

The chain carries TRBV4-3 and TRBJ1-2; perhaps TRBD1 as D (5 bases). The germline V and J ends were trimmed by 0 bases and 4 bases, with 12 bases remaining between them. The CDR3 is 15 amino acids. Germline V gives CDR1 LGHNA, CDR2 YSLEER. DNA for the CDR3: TGCGCCAGCAGCCAAGATGCGGGAGGGGCCTATGGCTACACCTTC. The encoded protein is CASSQDAGGAYGYTF.

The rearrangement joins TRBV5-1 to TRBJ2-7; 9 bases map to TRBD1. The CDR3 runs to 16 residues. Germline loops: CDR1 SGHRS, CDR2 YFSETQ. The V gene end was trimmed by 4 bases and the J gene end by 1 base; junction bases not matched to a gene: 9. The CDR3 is CASSLPDRGVSYEQYF. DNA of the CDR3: TGCGCCAGCAGCCTTCCCGACAGGGGGGTTTCCTACGAGCAGTACTTC.

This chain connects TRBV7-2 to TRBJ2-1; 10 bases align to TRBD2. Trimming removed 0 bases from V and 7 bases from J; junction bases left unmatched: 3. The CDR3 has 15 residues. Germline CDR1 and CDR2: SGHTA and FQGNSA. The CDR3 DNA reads TGTGCCAGCAGCTTAGCTGGGACTAGCGTAAATGAGCAGTTCTTC. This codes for CASSLAGTSVNEQFF.

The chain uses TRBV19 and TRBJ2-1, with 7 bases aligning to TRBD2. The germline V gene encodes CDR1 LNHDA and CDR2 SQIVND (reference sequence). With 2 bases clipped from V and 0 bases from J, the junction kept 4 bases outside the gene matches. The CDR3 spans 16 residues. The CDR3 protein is CASSIYLADSYNEQFF. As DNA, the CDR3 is TGTGCCAGTAGTATATACCTAGCGGACTCCTACAATGAGCAGTTCTTC.

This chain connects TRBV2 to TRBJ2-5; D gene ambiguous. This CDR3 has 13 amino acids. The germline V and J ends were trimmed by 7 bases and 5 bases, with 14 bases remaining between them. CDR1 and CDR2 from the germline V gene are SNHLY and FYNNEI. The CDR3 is CASNYARGETQYF. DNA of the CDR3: TGTGCCAGCAACTATGCTAGAGGCGAGACCCAGTACTTC. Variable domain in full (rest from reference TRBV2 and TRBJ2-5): EPEVTQTPSHQVTQMGQEVILRCVPISNHLYFYWYRQILGQKVEFLVSFYNNEISEKSEIFDDQFSVERPDGSNFTLKIRSTKLEDSAMYFCASNYARGETQYFGPGTRLLVL.

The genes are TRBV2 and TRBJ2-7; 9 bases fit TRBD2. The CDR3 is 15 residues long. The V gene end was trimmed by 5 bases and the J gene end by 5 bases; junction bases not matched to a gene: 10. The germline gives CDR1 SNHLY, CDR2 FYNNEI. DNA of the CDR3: TGTGCCAGCAGTTCCCCGGCGGGGGGGGACGACGAGCAGTACTTC. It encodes CASSSPAGGDDEQYF.